The 17 T cell receptor beta chains listed next were all sequenced from one sample in a study of shared clonotypes between healthy human individuals. Data came from immunoSEQ multiplex PCR; TCRdb stores just in-frame clones and leaves some out. The top ten hold around 0.4% of the sample, which has millions of clones, more than 85% seen once. The sequencing sample was made of naive CD4+ T cells from PBMCs. Described subset: CD45RA+ positively selected. All receptors derive from a man younger than 35 in good health. Some clones in this sample may be carry-over from other donors' samples.

This clone appeared a single time. The V call is TRBV28, the J call TRBJ1-6; D is possibly TRBD1 (5 bases). This CDR3 comprises 14 residues. Deletions cut 10 bases from V and 6 bases from J, with 16 bases between. Germline V gene sequence: CDR1 MDHEN, CDR2 SYDVKM. The CDR3 DNA is TGTGCCATCGGGACCTCTCGGAGTAATTCACCCCTCCACTTT. It specifies CAIGTSRSNSPLHF.

The gene calls are TRBV7-2 and TRBJ1-3; D remains unclear. This CDR3 is 14 amino acids long. Trimming removed 2 bases from V and 8 bases from J, with 13 bases in between. Germline assignment: CDR1 SGHTA and CDR2 FQGNSA. CDR3 residues: CASSLLVVGDTIYF. DNA of the CDR3: TGTGCCAGCAGCTTATTGGTGGTCGGCGACACCATATATTTT.

The chain carries TRBV5-6 and TRBJ1-2; D gene unclear. The germline V gene encodes CDR1 SGHDT and CDR2 YYEEEE. The CDR3 has 14 residues. V lost 3 bases to trimming and J lost 7 bases, with 16 bases between them. The CDR3 DNA reads as TGTGCCAGCAGCTCAGAACTACAGCTTGGTGGCTACACCTTC. Amino acid sequence: CASSSELQLGGYTF.

This rearrangement joins TRBV2 to TRBJ1-4; TRBD1 matches 8 bases. This CDR3 region has 15 residues. The J segment lost 5 bases and the V segment lost 5 bases, leaving 7 bases of the junction unmatched. From germline, CDR1 is SNHLY and CDR2 FYNNEI. The DNA for the CDR3 is TGTGCCAGCAGTCCACCGGGACAGGCGAATGAAAAACTGTTTTTT. This gives the protein CASSPPGQANEKLFF.

V is TRBV30 and J is TRBJ2-7, with D possibly being TRBD1 (6 bases). Germline V gene sequence: CDR1 GTSNPN, CDR2 SVGIG (reference sequence). V lost 3 bases and J lost 5, with 17 bases in between. The CDR3 extends over 14 amino acids. Here the CDR3 DNA reads TGTGCCTGGAGCTCTTACAGGGAAAACGACGAGCAGTACTTC. Its translation: CAWSSYRENDEQYF.

The chain carries TRBV5-4 and TRBJ1-1; no definite D call. This CDR3 comprises 13 residues. Trimming left V 1 base short and J 0 bases short, with 4 bases between. CDR1 SGHNT and CDR2 YYREEE come from the germline V gene (reference sequence). The CDR3 loop is CASSLLMNTEAFF. The CDR3 nucleotides are TGTGCCAGCAGCTTGTTGATGAACACTGAAGCTTTCTTT.

The chain employs TRBV7-8 and TRBJ2-1; D may be TRBD2 (5 bases). Trimming took off 5 bases at V and 1 base at J, with 12 bases between the two ends. In germline, CDR1 is SGHVS, CDR2 FQNEAQ. The CDR3 runs to 15 residues. The CDR3 loop is CASSPNPGSYNEQFF. As DNA, the CDR3 is TGTGCCAGCAGCCCTAACCCGGGATCCTACAATGAGCAGTTCTTC.

J is TRBJ2-5 and V is TRBV28, with 8 bases that match TRBD2. The CDR3 covers 12 residues. CDR1 MDHEN and CDR2 SYDVKM come from the germline V gene. V trimming: 6 bases; J trimming: 9 bases; junction bases outside the gene matches: 6. CDR3 sequence: CASRSSGEAQYF. In DNA form, the CDR3 reads TGTGCCAGCAGGAGTAGCGGGGAGGCCCAGTACTTC.

V and J are TRBV10-3 and TRBJ2-1, with 9 bases lining up with TRBD2. The J segment lost 7 bases and the V segment lost 6 bases, leaving 10 bases of the junction unmatched. The CDR3 runs 15 residues. Germline V gives CDR1 ENHRY, CDR2 SYGVKD. CDR3 residues: CAISPRSGSGNEQFF. The DNA for the CDR3 is TGTGCCATCAGCCCCCGTAGCGGGAGTGGGAATGAGCAGTTCTTC.

This clone was detected only once. This sequence joins TRBV5-1 and TRBJ1-4; the D is unclear. Trimming took 2 bases from V and 7 from J, leaving 12 bases between them. From germline, CDR1 is SGHRS and CDR2 YFSETQ. This CDR3 is 14 amino acids long. In nucleotides, the CDR3 is TGCGCCAGCAGCTTCTTCTCCTTGGGTGAAAAACTGTTTTTT. Encoded protein: CASSFFSLGEKLFF.

This rearrangement joins TRBV6-5 to TRBJ2-1, with TRBD2 as a possible D gene (6 bases). Trimming took off 0 bases at V and 10 bases at J, with 19 bases between the two ends. From germline, CDR1 is MNHEY and CDR2 SVGAGI. The CDR3 is 16 residues long. The CDR3: CASSYSWRGPMDEQFF. The DNA for the CDR3 is TGTGCCAGCAGTTACTCCTGGCGGGGCCCCATGGACGAGCAGTTCTTC.

This clone came up once. The CDR3 bases are TGCAGTGTTGCGGAGTTGAATGAGCAGTTCTTC. Protein sequence: CSVAELNEQFF. The rearrangement joins TRBV20-1 to TRBJ2-1; unclear D gene. The CDR3 covers 11 residues. Per the germline V gene, CDR1 is DFQATT and CDR2 is SNEGSKA (reference sequence). V was trimmed by 7 bases and J by 7 bases, leaving 11 bases between them.

The chain joins TRBV5-4 to TRBJ2-5; D is unresolved. V was clipped by 4 bases and J by 5 bases, with 12 bases between them. CDR1 is SGHNT and CDR2 is YYREEE in the germline V gene (reference sequence). The CDR3 is made up of 13 amino acids. CDR3 coding DNA: TGTGCCAGCAGCGCCCTATTCGGGGAGACCCAGTACTTC. It specifies CASSALFGETQYF.

V usage is TRBV9 and J usage is TRBJ2-5; the match to TRBD1 covers 10 bases. The V and J ends lost 3 bases and 6 bases, in that order; junction bases with no gene match: 2. CDR1 and CDR2 from the germline V gene are SGDLS and YYNGEE. CDR3 length: 13 residues. The CDR3 region is CASSGTGGQTQYF. CDR3 in DNA: TGTGCCAGCAGCGGGACAGGGGGGCAGACCCAGTACTTC.

This chain uses TRBV27 with TRBJ2-1; D possibly corresponds to TRBD1 (5 bases). The CDR3 runs to 13 residues. Trimming shortened V by 3 bases and J by 4 bases, and 7 bases separated the two germline ends. The germline V gene has CDR1 MNHEY and CDR2 SMNVEV (reference sequence). The CDR3 loop is CASSLRQYNEQFF. In DNA form, the CDR3 reads TGTGCCAGCAGTTTGCGACAGTACAATGAGCAGTTCTTC.

The V and J genes are TRBV5-1 and TRBJ1-1; 7 positions match TRBD1. CDR3 length equals 16 residues. Trimming removed 2 bases from V and 0 bases from J; junction bases left unmatched: 7. Germline CDR1 reads SGHRS; CDR2 reads YFSETQ. CDR3: CASSFRAGGVNTEAFF. Written as DNA, the CDR3 is TGCGCCAGCAGCTTTCGGGCAGGGGGAGTGAACACTGAAGCTTTCTTT.

The chain carries TRBV6-6 and TRBJ2-5; no firm D call. CDR3 size: 14 residues. V dropped 3 bases and J dropped 4 bases, with 12 bases sitting between them. The germline CDR1 and CDR2 sequences are MNHNY and SVGAGI (reference sequence). The CDR3 DNA sequence: TGTGCCAGCAGTTATGGTCTCGCTGCAGAGACCCAGTACTTC. It encodes CASSYGLAAETQYF.